This T cell receptor (beta chain) was observed in a study of early T cells in non-severe SARS-CoV-2 infection. The library protocol tagged individual cDNA molecules with unique molecular identifiers. Via MiXCR, TCRdb re-called the 5' RACE reads, giving one row per CDR3 protein. The sample contains 85,000 to 90,000 distinct CDR3 sequences, roughly 14% of which appear only once. This clonotype was seen a few times. Sequences were obtained from whole blood. This receptor was taken from an adult who was a healthcare worker with PCR-confirmed SARS-CoV-2 infection or an uninfected control (not recorded which).

CDR3 in DNA: TGTGCCAGCAGTGAAGGTGTGCGGGACGCCTACGAGCAGTACGTC. Protein: CASSEGVRDAYEQYV. The V gene is TRBV2, the J gene TRBJ2-7, with D possibly TRBD2 on 6 matching bases. The CDR3 totals 15 residues. The germline V gene has CDR1 SNHLY and CDR2 FYNNEI. Trimming left V 1 base short and J 2 bases short, with 12 bases between.